The present T cell receptor (beta chain) was sequenced within a study of blood T cell repertoires in COVID-19. There are 15 residues in the CDR3. The germline V gene has CDR1 SQVTM and CDR2 ANQGSEA. V lost 2 bases, J lost 4 bases, and 17 bases lay in between. The protocol was immunoSEQ multiplex PCR, while the TCRdb copy is restricted to in-frame clones and leaves out a portion. The table lists approximately 110,000 clones, over 75% of them singletons. This rearrangement joins TRBV29-1 to TRBJ1-1; D unclear. This clonotype was obtained from a man between 70 and 80 years old with active or convalescent COVID-19. Material for sequencing was peripheral blood. The CDR3 region is CSVEMGYLRGTEAFF. The CDR3 DNA sequence: TGCAGCGTTGAAATGGGGTATCTTCGGGGCACTGAAGCTTTCTTT.